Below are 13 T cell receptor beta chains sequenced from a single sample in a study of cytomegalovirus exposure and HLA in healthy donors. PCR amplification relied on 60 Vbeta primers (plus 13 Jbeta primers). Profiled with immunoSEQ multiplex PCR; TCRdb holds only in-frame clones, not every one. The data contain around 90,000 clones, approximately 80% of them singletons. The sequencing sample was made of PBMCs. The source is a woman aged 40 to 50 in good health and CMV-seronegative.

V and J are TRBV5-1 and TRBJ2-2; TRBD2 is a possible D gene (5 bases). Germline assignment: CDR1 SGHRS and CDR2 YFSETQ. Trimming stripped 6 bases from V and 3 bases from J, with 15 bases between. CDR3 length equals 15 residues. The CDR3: CASTRLAGDTGELFF. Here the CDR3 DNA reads TGCGCCAGCACAAGGCTCGCGGGCGACACCGGGGAGCTGTTTTTT.

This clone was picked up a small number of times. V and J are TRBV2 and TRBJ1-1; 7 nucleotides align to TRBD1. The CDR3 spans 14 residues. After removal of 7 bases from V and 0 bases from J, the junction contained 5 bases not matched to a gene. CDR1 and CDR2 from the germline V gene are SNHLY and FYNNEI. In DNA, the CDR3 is TGTGCCAGCACCCTACAGGGGATGAACACTGAAGCTTTCTTT. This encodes CASTLQGMNTEAFF.

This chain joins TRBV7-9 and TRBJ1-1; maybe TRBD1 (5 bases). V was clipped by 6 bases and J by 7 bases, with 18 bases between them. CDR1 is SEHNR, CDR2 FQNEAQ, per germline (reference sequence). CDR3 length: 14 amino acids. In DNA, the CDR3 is TGTGCCAGCAGTCCCAACGGGGGGGAGGGTGAAGCTTTCTTT. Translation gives CASSPNGGEGEAFF.

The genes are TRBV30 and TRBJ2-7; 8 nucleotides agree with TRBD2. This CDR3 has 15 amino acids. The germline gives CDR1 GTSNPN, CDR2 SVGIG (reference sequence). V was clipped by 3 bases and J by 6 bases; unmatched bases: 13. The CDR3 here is CAWSDPGLVVSEQYF. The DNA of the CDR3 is TGTGCCTGGAGCGATCCGGGACTAGTTGTCTCCGAGCAGTACTTC.

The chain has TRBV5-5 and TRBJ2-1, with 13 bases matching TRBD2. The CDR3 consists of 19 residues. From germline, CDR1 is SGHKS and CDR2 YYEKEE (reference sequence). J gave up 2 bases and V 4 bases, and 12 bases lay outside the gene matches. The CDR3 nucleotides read TGTGCCAGCAGCACGGGACTAGCGGGAACTTCAAACCCCTACAATGAGCAGTTCTTC. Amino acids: CASSTGLAGTSNPYNEQFF.

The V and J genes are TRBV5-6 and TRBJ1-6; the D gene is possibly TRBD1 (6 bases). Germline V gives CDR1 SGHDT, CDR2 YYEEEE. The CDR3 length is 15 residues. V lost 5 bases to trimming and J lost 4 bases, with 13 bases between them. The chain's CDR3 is CASRSTGGYNSPLHF. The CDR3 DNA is TGTGCCAGCAGATCGACAGGAGGTTATAATTCACCCCTCCACTTT.

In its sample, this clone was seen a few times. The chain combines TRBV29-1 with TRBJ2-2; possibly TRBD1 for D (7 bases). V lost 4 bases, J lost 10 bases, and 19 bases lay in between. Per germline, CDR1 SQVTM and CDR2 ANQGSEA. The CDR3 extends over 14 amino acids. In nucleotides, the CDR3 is TGCAGCGTTGGACAGGGAGGAGGCCCTACGGAGCTGTTTTTT. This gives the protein CSVGQGGGPTELFF.

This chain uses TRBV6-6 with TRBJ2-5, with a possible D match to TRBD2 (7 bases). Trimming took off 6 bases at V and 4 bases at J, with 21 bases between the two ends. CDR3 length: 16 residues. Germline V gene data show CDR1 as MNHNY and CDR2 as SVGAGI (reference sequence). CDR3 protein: CASSPSPAGAGETQYF. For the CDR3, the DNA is TGTGCCAGCAGCCCCAGCCCCGCGGGGGCTGGAGAGACCCAGTACTTC.

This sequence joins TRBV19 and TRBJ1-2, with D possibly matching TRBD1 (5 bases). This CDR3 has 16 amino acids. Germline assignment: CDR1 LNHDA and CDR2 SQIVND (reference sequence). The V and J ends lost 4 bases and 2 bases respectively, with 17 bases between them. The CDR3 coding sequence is TGTGCCAGTAGTACCACGCTACAGGTGAGGAACTATGGCTACACCTTC. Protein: CASSTTLQVRNYGYTF. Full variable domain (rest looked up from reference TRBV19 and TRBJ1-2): DGGITQSPKYLFRKEGQNVTLSCEQNLNHDAMYWYRQDPGQGLRLIYYSQIVNDFQKGDIAEGYSVSREKKESFPLTVTSAQKNPTAFYLCASSTTLQVRNYGYTFGSGTRLTVV.

This chain's CDR3 is CASSYSPGGKNIQYF. CDR3 DNA: TGTGCCAGCAGTTACTCCCCGGGGGGCAAAAACATTCAGTACTTC. This chain connects TRBV6-5 to TRBJ2-4; TRBD2 matches at 7 bases. This CDR3 comprises 15 residues. Germline-derived CDR1 and CDR2 are MNHEY and SVGAGI. With V trimmed by 0 bases and J by 3 bases, 2 bases remained unmatched.

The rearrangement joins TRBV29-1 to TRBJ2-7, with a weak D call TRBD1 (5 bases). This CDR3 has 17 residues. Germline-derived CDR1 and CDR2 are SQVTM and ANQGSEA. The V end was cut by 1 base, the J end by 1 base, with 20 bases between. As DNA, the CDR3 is TGCAGCGTTGAAGGGTCAGTACGAAAGGGGTCATCCTACGAGCAGTACTTC. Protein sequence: CSVEGSVRKGSSYEQYF.

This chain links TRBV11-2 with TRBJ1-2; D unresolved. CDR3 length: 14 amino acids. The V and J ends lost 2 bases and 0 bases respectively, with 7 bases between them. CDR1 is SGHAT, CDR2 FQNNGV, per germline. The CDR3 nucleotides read TGTGCCAGCAGCTTAAACGCAGCTAACTATGGCTACACCTTC. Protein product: CASSLNAANYGYTF.

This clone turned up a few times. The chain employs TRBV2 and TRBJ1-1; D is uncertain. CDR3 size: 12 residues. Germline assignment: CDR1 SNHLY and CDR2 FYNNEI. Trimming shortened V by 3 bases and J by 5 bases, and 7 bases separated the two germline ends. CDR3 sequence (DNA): TGTGCCAGCAGTGAGTGGAGTACTGAAGCTTTCTTT. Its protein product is CASSEWSTEAFF.